The clone carrying this T cell receptor (beta chain) was counted a few times. The study recruited people aged about 18 to 89 years across 20 to 30 US areas. The study assigned cohorts using participant-reported clinical history. Two negative PCRs, clearance, or symptom resolution had been documented for recovered Cohort 3 donors. The CDR3 is 16 amino acids. From germline, CDR1 is LGHNA and CDR2 YNFKEQ. V shed 3 bases and J 5 bases; nucleotides not matched to a gene: 6. The sample is drawn from a study of blood T cell repertoires in COVID-19. Method: immunoSEQ multiplex PCR; TCRdb's copy keeps in-frame clones and lacks some. The sample records 250,000 or so clones, about 89% being singletons.

The source of this sequence is a woman between 18 and 29 years old who had recovered from COVID-19. Sequenced input: PBMCs or T cells enriched from blood (not recorded which). The chain couples TRBV4-2 to TRBJ2-1, with TRBD2 identical over 11 bases. The chain's CDR3 is CASSQDLAGGHNEQFF. The DNA for the CDR3 is TGTGCCAGCAGCCAGGATCTAGCGGGAGGTCACAATGAGCAGTTCTTC.